This T cell receptor beta chain originates from a study of cytomegalovirus exposure and HLA in healthy donors. Study-level points and caveats: Most TCRs appeared rarely, but some public TCRs recurred in many donors. A later analysis revealed that TCR association rates differed between HLA loci, peaking at DRB1 and bottoming out at HLA-C.

A word on this clone: As yet, its antigen is unknown.

Both 60 Vbeta primers and 13 Jbeta primers went into the PCR. Data came from immunoSEQ multiplex PCR; TCRdb stores just in-frame clones and leaves some out. The sample holds about 37,000 clones, 81% seen once. The CDR3 runs 15 residues. The chain has TRBV21-1 and TRBJ1-2; the table's TRBD1 call for D was not verified on the DNA. TRBV21-1 is a documented pseudogene. The TCR comes from a woman aged 40 to 50 in good health and CMV-seronegative. Sequencing was done on a sample of PBMCs. CDR3 in amino acids: CASSKRGQGAALYTF. The CDR3 bases are TGTGCCAGCAGCAAACGGGGACAGGGGGCGGCACTCTACACCTTC.